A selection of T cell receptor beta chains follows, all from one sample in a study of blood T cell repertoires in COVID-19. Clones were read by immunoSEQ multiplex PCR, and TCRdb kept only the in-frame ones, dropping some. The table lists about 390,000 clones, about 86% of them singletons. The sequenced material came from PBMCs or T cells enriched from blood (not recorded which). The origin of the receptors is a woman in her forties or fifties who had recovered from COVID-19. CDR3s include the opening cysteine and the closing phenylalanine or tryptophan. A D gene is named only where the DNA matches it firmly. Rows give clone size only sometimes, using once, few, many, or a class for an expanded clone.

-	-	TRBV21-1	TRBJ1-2	CASSKVDRPPYGYTF	TGTGCCAGCAGCAAAGTAGACAGACCCCCTTATGGCTACACCTTC
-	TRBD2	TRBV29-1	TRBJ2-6	CSAGGLGANVLTF	TGCAGCGCGGGGGGGCTAGGGGCCAACGTCCTGACTTTC
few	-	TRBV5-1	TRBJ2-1	CASSTHRGEQFF	TGCGCCAGCAGCACCCATCGGGGTGAGCAGTTCTTC
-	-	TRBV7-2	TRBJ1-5	CASSLHPSANQPQHF	TGTGCCAGCAGCTTACATCCCAGTGCCAATCAGCCCCAGCATTTT
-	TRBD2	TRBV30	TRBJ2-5	CACHGLAGETQYF	TGTGCCTGCCACGGACTAGCGGGCGAGACCCAGTACTTC
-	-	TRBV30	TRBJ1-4	CAWSKETVEKLFF	TGTGCCTGGAGTAAGGAGACGGTTGAAAAACTGTTTTTT
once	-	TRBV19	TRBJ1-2	CASREDYGYTF	TGTGCCAGTAGAGAGGACTATGGCTACACCTTC
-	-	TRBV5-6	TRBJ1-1	CASSYPGVQTSFEAFF	TGTGCCAGCAGCTACCCGGGGGTCCAGACCAGCTTTGAAGCTTTCTTT
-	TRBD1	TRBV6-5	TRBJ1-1	CASSYHGTGDSPGAFF	TGTGCCAGCAGTTACCACGGGACAGGGGACTCGCCGGGGGCTTTCTTT
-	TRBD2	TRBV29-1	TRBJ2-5	CSVRRGGGPQETQYF	TGCAGCGTTCGCCGGGGCGGGGGTCCCCAAGAGACCCAGTACTTC
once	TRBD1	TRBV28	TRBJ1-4	CASSGQGEKLFF	TGTGCCAGCAGTGGACAGGGGGAAAAACTGTTTTTT
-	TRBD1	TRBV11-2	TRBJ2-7	CASRKDRVILEQYF	TGTGCCAGCAGAAAGGACAGGGTCATCTTGGAGCAGTACTTC
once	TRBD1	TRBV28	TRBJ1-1	CASSKTGQPNTEAFF	TGTGCCAGCAGTAAGACAGGGCAGCCGAACACTGAAGCTTTCTTT
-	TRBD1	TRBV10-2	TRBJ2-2	CAGQGEAGELFF	TGCGCCGGACAGGGGGAGGCCGGGGAGCTGTTTTTT
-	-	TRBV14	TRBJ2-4	CASSPDRNIQYF	TGTGCCAGCAGCCCAGACAGGAACATTCAGTACTTC
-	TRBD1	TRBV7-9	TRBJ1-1	CASSLGQGLGSAFF	TGTGCCAGCAGCTTGGGACAGGGCTTGGGCTCGGCTTTCTTT
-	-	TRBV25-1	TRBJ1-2	CASSEYGGLGYTF	TGTGCCAGCAGTGAATATGGTGGACTGGGCTACACCTTC
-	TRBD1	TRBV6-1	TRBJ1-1	CASRERQGVMNTEAFF	TGTGCCAGCAGGGAACGACAGGGCGTCATGAACACTGAAGCTTTCTTT
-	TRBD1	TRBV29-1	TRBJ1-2	CSVGVGGGLFWGYTF	TGCAGCGTTGGGGTAGGGGGCGGCTTGTTTTGGGGCTACACCTTC
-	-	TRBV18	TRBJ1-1	CASSPSKNTEAFF	TGTGCCAGCTCACCGAGCAAGAACACTGAAGCTTTCTTT
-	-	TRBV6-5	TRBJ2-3	CASIYPWGHIDTQYF	TGTGCCAGCATCTACCCTTGGGGGCATATAGATACGCAGTATTTT
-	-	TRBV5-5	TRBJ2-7	CASSLMGSGRPYEQYF	TGTGCCAGCAGCTTGATGGGATCGGGGAGGCCCTACGAGCAGTACTTC
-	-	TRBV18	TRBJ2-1	CASSPPAGGAYNEQFF	TGTGCCAGCTCACCACCGGCGGGCGGGGCCTACAATGAGCAGTTCTTC
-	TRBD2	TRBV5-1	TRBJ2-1	CASSLSAGLAYNEQFF	TGCGCCAGCAGCCTATCCGCGGGACTAGCGTACAATGAGCAGTTCTTC
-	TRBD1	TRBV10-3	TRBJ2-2	CAIRDRGDGELFF	TGTGCCATCAGGGACAGGGGTGACGGGGAGCTGTTTTTT
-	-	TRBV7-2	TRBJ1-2	CASSLDGQAPGYTF	TGTGCCAGCAGCTTAGATGGCCAGGCTCCTGGCTACACCTTC
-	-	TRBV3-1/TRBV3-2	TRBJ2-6	CASSHDKVVRANVLTF	TGTGCCAGCAGCCACGATAAAGTTGTTAGAGCCAACGTCCTGACTTTC
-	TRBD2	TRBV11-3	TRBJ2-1	CASSLAGFDEQFF	TGTGCCAGCAGTTTAGCGGGGTTCGATGAGCAGTTCTTC
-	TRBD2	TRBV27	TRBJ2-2	CASSLIAGGLKGELFF	TGTGCCAGCAGTTTAATAGCGGGGGGTCTTAAGGGGGAGCTGTTTTTT
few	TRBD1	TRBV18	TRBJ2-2	CASSPIRTGRTGELFF	TGTGCCAGCTCGCCAATCCGGACAGGGAGGACCGGGGAGCTGTTTTTT
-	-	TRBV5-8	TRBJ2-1	CASSLVAQESNNEQFF	TGTGCCAGCAGCTTGGTAGCCCAAGAGTCCAACAATGAGCAGTTCTTC
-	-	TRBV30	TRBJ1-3	CASDIQTGNTIYF	TGTGCCTCAGATATACAGACCGGAAACACCATATATTTT
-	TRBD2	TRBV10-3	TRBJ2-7	CAITGGVGEQYF	TGTGCCATCACGGGGGGGGTCGGCGAGCAGTACTTC
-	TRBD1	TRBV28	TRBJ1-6	CASSPRDRDLSPLHF	TGTGCCAGCAGTCCCCGGGACAGGGACCTTTCACCCCTCCACTTT
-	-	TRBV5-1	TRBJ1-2	CASSLVQGGNYGYTF	TGCGCCAGCAGCTTGGTACAGGGAGGGAATTATGGCTACACCTTC
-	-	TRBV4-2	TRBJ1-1	CASSQGEGENTEAFF	TGTGCCAGCAGCCAAGGGGAGGGCGAAAACACTGAAGCTTTCTTT
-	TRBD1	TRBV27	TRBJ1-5	CASRDRIWGPQHF	TGTGCCAGCCGGGACAGGATCTGGGGGCCCCAGCATTTT
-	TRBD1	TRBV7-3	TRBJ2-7	CASSLSGDRGRHEQYF	TGTGCCAGCAGCTTATCGGGGGACAGGGGGCGACACGAGCAGTACTTC
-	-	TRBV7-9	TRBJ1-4	CASSPGTTNEKLFF	TGTGCCAGCAGCCCAGGGACAACTAATGAAAAACTGTTTTTT
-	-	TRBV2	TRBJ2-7	CASRPGTDYEQYF	TGTGCCAGCAGGCCCGGGACTGACTACGAGCAGTACTTC
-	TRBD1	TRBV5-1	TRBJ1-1	CASSSGQGAGNTEAFF	TGCGCCAGCAGCTCCGGACAGGGGGCGGGGAACACTGAAGCTTTCTTT
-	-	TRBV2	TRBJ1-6	CASSTIPGGNRNNSPLHF	TGTGCCAGCAGCACCATCCCTGGGGGGAATCGAAACAATTCACCCCTCCACTTT
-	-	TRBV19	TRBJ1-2	CASSIPSAANYGYTF	TGTGCCAGTAGTATCCCCAGTGCGGCGAACTATGGCTACACCTTC
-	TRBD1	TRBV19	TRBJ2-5	CASSMGRGLSEETQYF	TGTGCCAGTAGTATGGGCAGGGGGCTTTCCGAAGAGACCCAGTACTTC
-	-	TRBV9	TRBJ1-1	CASSVGPLGNTEAFF	TGTGCCAGCAGCGTAGGTCCCCTAGGGAACACTGAAGCTTTCTTT
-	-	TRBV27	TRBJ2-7	CASSLRVGEQYF	TGTGCCAGCAGTTTGAGGGTGGGGGAGCAGTACTTC
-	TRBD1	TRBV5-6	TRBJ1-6	CASSPGTGPRLHF	TGTGCCAGCAGCCCCGGGACAGGCCCTAGGCTCCACTTT
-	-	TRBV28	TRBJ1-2	CASSSVYGYTF	TGTGCCAGCAGCTCCGTTTATGGCTACACCTTC
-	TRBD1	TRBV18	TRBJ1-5	CASSSTSGQGNQPQHF	TGTGCCAGCTCAAGCACCTCGGGACAGGGGAATCAGCCCCAGCATTTT
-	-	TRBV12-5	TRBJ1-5	CASGLSGSNQPQHF	TGTGCTAGTGGTTTGTCAGGTAGCAATCAGCCCCAGCATTTT
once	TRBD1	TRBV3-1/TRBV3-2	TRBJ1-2	CASSQAGQNYGYTF	TGTGCCAGCAGCCAAGCGGGACAGAACTATGGCTACACCTTC
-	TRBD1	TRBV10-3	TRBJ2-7	CAISTGGSSYEQYF	TGTGCCATCAGTACAGGGGGGAGCTCCTACGAGCAGTACTTC
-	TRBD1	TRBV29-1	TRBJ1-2	CSAYTGGVDYGYTF	TGCAGCGCATACACAGGGGGCGTTGACTATGGCTACACCTTC
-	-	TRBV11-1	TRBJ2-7	CASSLDQYEQYF	TGTGCCAGCAGCTTAGACCAGTACGAGCAGTACTTC
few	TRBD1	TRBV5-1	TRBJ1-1	CASRRGQGWNTEAFF	TGCGCCAGCAGAAGAGGACAGGGGTGGAACACTGAAGCTTTCTTT